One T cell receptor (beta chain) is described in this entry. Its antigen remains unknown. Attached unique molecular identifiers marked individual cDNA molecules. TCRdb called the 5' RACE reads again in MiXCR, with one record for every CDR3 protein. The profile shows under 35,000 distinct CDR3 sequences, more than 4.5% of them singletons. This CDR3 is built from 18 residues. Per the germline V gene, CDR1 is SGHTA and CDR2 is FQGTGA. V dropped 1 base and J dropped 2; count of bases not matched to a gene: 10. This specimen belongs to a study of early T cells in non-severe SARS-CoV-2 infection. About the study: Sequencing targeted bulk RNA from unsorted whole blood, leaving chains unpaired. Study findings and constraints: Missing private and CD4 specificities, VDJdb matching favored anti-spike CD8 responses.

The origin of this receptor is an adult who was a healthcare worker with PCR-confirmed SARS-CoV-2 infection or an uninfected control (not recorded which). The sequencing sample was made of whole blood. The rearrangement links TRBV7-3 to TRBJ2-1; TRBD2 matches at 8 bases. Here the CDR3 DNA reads TGTGCCAGCAGCTTAAGGTCTCCGGCGGGAGGAACCTACAATGAGCAGTTCTTC. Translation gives CASSLRSPAGGTYNEQFF.